This TCR beta chain came from a study of graft-versus-host responses after intestinal transplantation. Repertoires were generated with immunoSEQ multiplex PCR, while TCRdb's copy carries only in-frame clones and drops some. The table lists 60,000 to 75,000 clones, around 90% of them singletons. Germline V gene lookup returns CDR1 LNHNV and CDR2 YYDKDF (reference sequence). Trimming took off 1 base at V and 3 bases at J, with 13 bases between the two ends. This CDR3 contains 16 residues. Intraepithelial and lamina propria lymphocytes were isolated from graft specimens. The sample in question was ileum tissue, obtained 350 to 400 days after transplant. This receptor was obtained from a human patient who received an intestinal transplant, so some T cells may come from the graft donor. The chain couples TRBV15 to TRBJ2-1; a weak D match, TRBD2 (6 bases). This CDR3 is CATSRGGRRGYNEQFF. CDR3 sequence (DNA): TGTGCCACCAGCAGAGGTGGAAGGAGGGGCTACAATGAGCAGTTCTTC.